These 16 T cell receptor beta chains were all obtained from the same sample, sequenced in a study of untreated major depressive disorder. No antigen is known for these receptors. Using immunoSEQ multiplex PCR, the repertoire was profiled, and TCRdb retains in-frame clones only, with some absent. Of around 13,000 clones in the sample, under 95% were seen once. Study-level results: Depressed patients' CD4+ T cells carried increased TRBV05-01 (Vbeta 5.1) usage versus control CD4+ T cells.

Sequencing was done on a sample of CD4+ T cells from PBMCs. The receptors originated from a woman aged 25 to 39 with major depressive disorder.

Details on this clone: This same CDR3 is encoded by further DNA sequences in the sample. The V gene is TRBV15, the J gene TRBJ2-7; possibly TRBD2 for D (6 bases). V lost 1 base, J lost 2 bases, and 9 bases lay in between. This CDR3 comprises 14 residues. Germline assignment: CDR1 LNHNV and CDR2 YYDKDF (reference sequence). Here the CDR3 DNA reads TGTGCCACCAGCAGAGCGGGGACTCCCTACGAGCAGTACTTC. As protein: CATSRAGTPYEQYF.

The chain combines TRBV19 with TRBJ1-4, with D maybe TRBD1 (5 bases). V was clipped by 3 bases and J by 7 bases, with 15 bases between them. Germline-derived CDR1 and CDR2 are LNHDA and SQIVND (reference sequence). This CDR3 is 15 amino acids long. CDR3 region: CASSMAEGMGEKLFF. The CDR3 nucleotides are TGTGCCAGTAGTATGGCGGAGGGGATGGGTGAAAAACTGTTTTTT. The full variable domain, rest sourced from reference TRBV19 and TRBJ1-4, is DGGITQSPKYLFRKEGQNVTLSCEQNLNHDAMYWYRQDPGQGLRLIYYSQIVNDFQKGDIAEGYSVSREKKESFPLTVTSAQKNPTAFYLCASSMAEGMGEKLFFGSGTQLSVL.

CDR3 sequence: CAWRLGLAGTYNEQFF. The DNA for the CDR3 is TGTGCCTGGAGGTTGGGGTTAGCGGGTACCTACAATGAGCAGTTCTTC. The V call is TRBV30, the J call TRBJ2-1; 7 bases are shared with TRBD2. The CDR3 covers 16 residues. V shed 3 bases, J shed 2 bases, and the junction held 10 bases outside the gene matches. CDR1 is GTSNPN and CDR2 is SVGIG in the germline V gene (reference sequence). The variable domain in full, with the rest retrieved from reference TRBV30 and TRBJ2-1, is SQTIHQWPATLVQPVGSPLSLECTVEGTSNPNLYWYRQAAGRGLQLLFYSVGIGQISSEVPQNLSASRPQDRQFILSSKKLLLSDSGFYLCAWRLGLAGTYNEQFFGPGTRLTVL.

The gene calls are TRBV5-5 and TRBJ2-1, with D uncertain. Germline V CDR1 and CDR2: SGHKS, YYEKEE (reference sequence). The length of the CDR3 is 12 residues. Trimming removed 1 base at V and 5 bases at J, with 4 bases between. The CDR3 spells CASSLSDNEQFF. In DNA form, the CDR3 reads TGTGCCAGCAGCTTGTCGGACAATGAGCAGTTCTTC.

The CDR3 DNA follows: TGTGCCAGCAGCCAAGATGGCAGCACAGATACGCAGTATTTT. Its protein product is CASSQDGSTDTQYF. The chain is built from TRBV4-2 and TRBJ2-3; no firm D call. The CDR3 length is 14 residues. Looked up from germline, CDR1 is LGHNA and CDR2 is YNFKEQ. V was shortened by 0 bases and J by 0 bases, with 4 bases between the two germline ends.

This clone appeared a single time. This sequence joins TRBV11-2 and TRBJ2-1, with D perhaps matching TRBD2 (6 bases). The CDR3 length is 18 residues. The germline V gene encodes CDR1 SGHAT and CDR2 FQNNGV. The V gene lost 2 bases and the J gene lost 1 base, with 18 bases spanning the gap. CDR3 nucleotide sequence: TGTGCCAGCAGCTTACGCCCGCGAGTAGCGGATTCCTACAATGAGCAGTTCTTC. This sequence encodes CASSLRPRVADSYNEQFF.

DNA for the CDR3: TGTGCCAGCAGTTACGATATGGGCTATGGCTACACCTTC. This codes for CASSYDMGYGYTF. The rearrangement joins TRBV6-5 to TRBJ1-2; no firm D call. This CDR3 is 13 amino acids long. Deletions cut 2 bases from V and 4 bases from J, with 8 bases between. The germline V gene has CDR1 MNHEY and CDR2 SVGAGI.

The rearrangement uses TRBV12-5 and TRBJ2-7; 8 bases line up with TRBD2. Trimming at V came to 0 bases and at J to 6 bases, leaving 4 bases not matched to a gene. CDR1 is LGHNT, CDR2 FRNRAP, per germline. This CDR3 region has 14 residues. The CDR3 region has the DNA TGTGCTAGTGGTTTGGTAGCGGGGGCGCCCGAGCAGTACTTC. Translated: CASGLVAGAPEQYF.

The V gene is TRBV27, the J gene TRBJ1-2; possible D gene TRBD1, 5 bases. Germline V gives CDR1 MNHEY, CDR2 SMNVEV (reference sequence). V was shortened by 5 bases and J by 5 bases, with 18 bases between the two germline ends. The CDR3 is made up of 15 amino acids. CDR3 coding DNA: TGTGCCAGCAGTAGCCGGGACCGCTCAGGGTATGGCTACACCTTC. Its protein product is CASSSRDRSGYGYTF.

The genes are TRBV11-3 and TRBJ2-7; D is perhaps TRBD2 (6 bases). Deletions cut 7 bases from V and 4 bases from J, with 17 bases between. Germline-derived CDR1 and CDR2 are SGHNT and YENEEA. The CDR3 length is 14 residues. The CDR3 loop reads CASNPRGLPYEQYF. CDR3 sequence (DNA): TGTGCCAGCAACCCGCGGGGACTGCCTTACGAGCAGTACTTC.

The chain links TRBV5-1 to TRBJ2-7, with TRBD1 identical over 9 bases. Germline loops: CDR1 SGHRS, CDR2 YFSETQ. After removal of 4 bases from V and 6 bases from J, the junction contained 11 bases not matched to a gene. The CDR3 loop spans 15 amino acids. The CDR3 DNA reads as TGCGCCAGCAGCCCGGTTTCCGGGACAGGGATCGAGCAGTACTTC. Its translation is CASSPVSGTGIEQYF.

The gene calls are TRBV5-4 and TRBJ1-2, with D unresolved. This CDR3 is 13 amino acids long. Germline CDR1 and CDR2: SGHNT and YYREEE (reference sequence). V dropped 4 bases and J dropped 6 bases, with 13 bases sitting between them. CDR3 in amino acids: CASSQKGSDGYTF. CDR3 nucleotide sequence: TGTGCCAGCAGCCAAAAAGGGAGCGATGGCTACACCTTC.

The V call is TRBV6-5, the J call TRBJ1-1; D is uncertain. The CDR3 has 14 residues. The germline V gene has CDR1 MNHEY and CDR2 SVGAGI. The germline V and J ends were trimmed by 0 bases and 5 bases, with 10 bases remaining between them. As DNA, the CDR3 is TGTGCCAGCAGTTACTCTCAGATCGGTACTGAAGCTTTCTTT. Its protein product is CASSYSQIGTEAFF.

The chain couples TRBV11-3 to TRBJ1-1; no firm D call. V was shortened by 5 bases and J by 1 base, with 5 bases between the two germline ends. Germline loops: CDR1 SGHNT, CDR2 YENEEA. The length of the CDR3 is 12 residues. The CDR3 spells CASSRANTEAFF. The CDR3 DNA reads TGTGCCAGCAGCCGGGCGAACACTGAAGCTTTCTTT.

The chain is built from TRBV5-4 and TRBJ1-2; D is ambiguous. CDR1 and CDR2 (germline): SGHNT, YYREEE (reference sequence). This CDR3 has 15 amino acids. V lost 2 bases, J lost 2 bases, and 13 bases lay in between. CDR3 amino acids: CASSLRGRENYGYTF. DNA for the CDR3: TGTGCCAGCAGCTTACGCGGACGGGAAAACTATGGCTACACCTTC.

The rearrangement uses TRBV10-3 and TRBJ2-2; TRBD1 is a possible D gene (6 bases). The CDR3 is 14 amino acids. Germline CDR1 ENHRY, CDR2 SYGVKD. With 3 bases removed from V and 3 bases from J, the gap between germline ends came to 8 bases. CDR3 amino acids: CAISDNRDTGELFF. The CDR3 DNA reads as TGTGCCATCAGTGATAACAGGGACACCGGGGAGCTGTTTTTT.